Detailed here is one TCR beta chain. Combining a sample-barcoded 5' primer with a J-beta primer mix, a second PCR ran for roughly 7 to 12 cycles. TCRdb recomputed calls from the 5' RACE reads with MiXCR, one row per CDR3 protein. The sample includes about 1.8 million distinct CDR3 sequences, about 50% of them seen just once. This entry belongs to a study of blood T cells in healthy people across ages. CDR1 is MGHDK, CDR2 SYGVNS, per germline. The CDR3 is 15 amino acids. Trimming pared 3 bases from V and 4 bases from J, leaving 15 bases between. The sample consisted of blood. The V and J genes are TRBV25-1 and TRBJ1-2, with D perhaps TRBD1 (6 bases). The sequence was obtained from a woman aged 40 to 55 in good health. CDR3 loop: CASSDSRTVGYGYTF. The CDR3 DNA reads TGTGCCAGCAGTGACTCCCGGACAGTGGGCTATGGCTACACCTTC.